One sample yielded the 28 T cell receptor beta chains listed below, sequenced in a study of identical twins. Each CDR3 protein gets one entry after TCRdb re-called the 5' RACE reads with MiXCR. This sample has 450,000 or so distinct CDR3 sequences; 20% to 25% occur once, and the top ten carry over 2.5%. Another study also made use of these data, one on T cells expressing NK-cell markers.

What was sequenced was CD4+ T cells sorted from blood. The receptor source for this set is a young woman in good health.

The chain uses TRBV7-9 and TRBJ2-3, with D perhaps TRBD2 (5 bases). Trimming removed 0 bases at V and 1 base at J, with 8 bases between. Germline CDR1 is SEHNR and CDR2 is FQNEAQ (reference sequence). This CDR3 has 15 residues. CDR3 residues: CASSLALRGTDTQYF. The CDR3 DNA is TGTGCCAGCAGCTTAGCGTTGCGGGGCACAGATACGCAGTATTTT.

The chain uses TRBV20-1 and TRBJ1-1; D ambiguous. The CDR3 runs to 15 residues. The germline gives CDR1 DFQATT, CDR2 SNEGSKA (reference sequence). Between the trimmed V and J ends, which lost 1 base and 7 bases, there was a span of 19 bases. In nucleotides, the CDR3 is TGCAGTGCTAGAGGTGGAGCGAACAACCCCGGTGAAGCTTTCTTT. Translation: CSARGGANNPGEAFF.

The chain uses TRBV5-1 and TRBJ2-1, with D unclear. Germline CDR1 SGHRS, CDR2 YFSETQ. There are 15 residues in the CDR3. V gave up 0 bases and J gave up 4 bases, with 11 bases separating them. In DNA form, the CDR3 reads TGCGCCAGCAGCTTGGAACAGCAGAGATACAATGAGCAGTTCTTC. It encodes CASSLEQQRYNEQFF.

V gene TRBV27 combines with J gene TRBJ1-1; D possibly corresponds to TRBD1 (6 bases). CDR1 MNHEY and CDR2 SMNVEV come from the germline V gene (reference sequence). V was trimmed by 2 bases and J by 6 bases, leaving 10 bases between them. The CDR3 has 13 amino acids. The CDR3 nucleotides are TGTGCCAGCAGTTTAACAGGGACCCCTGAAGCTTTCTTT. Its translation: CASSLTGTPEAFF.

The chain recombines TRBV20-1 with TRBJ2-7, with D perhaps TRBD2 (6 bases). V gave up 5 bases and J gave up 2 bases, with 16 bases separating them. CDR1 and CDR2 from the germline V gene are DFQATT and SNEGSKA (reference sequence). The CDR3 runs 14 residues. The CDR3 sequence: CSARELASPYEQYF. The DNA for the CDR3 is TGCAGTGCTCGCGAACTAGCTAGTCCCTACGAGCAGTACTTC.

The chain uses TRBV7-2 and TRBJ2-1; TRBD2 is a possible D gene (6 bases). Trimming left V 7 bases short and J 5 bases short, with 15 bases between. The CDR3 has 14 residues. Germline V lookup: CDR1 SGHTA, CDR2 FQGNSA. For the CDR3, the DNA is TGTGCCAGCACCCCCGCGACTAGTAACAATGAGCAGTTCTTC. This sequence encodes CASTPATSNNEQFF.

This clonotype came up a few times. The rearrangement joins TRBV2 to TRBJ2-7; 7 bases map to TRBD1. V lost 5 bases and J lost 3; bases outside the gene matches: 7. This CDR3 region has 14 residues. Germline values: CDR1 SNHLY, CDR2 FYNNEI. CDR3 in DNA: TGTGCCAGCAGTAGGGGGACAGCCCTCTACGAGCAGTACTTC. Its protein is CASSRGTALYEQYF. The complete variable domain, with remaining parts taken from reference TRBV2 and TRBJ2-7, reads EPEVTQTPSHQVTQMGQEVILRCVPISNHLYFYWYRQILGQKVEFLVSFYNNEISEKSEIFDDQFSVERPDGSNFTLKIRSTKLEDSAMYFCASSRGTALYEQYFGPGTRLTVT.

This chain joins TRBV20-1 and TRBJ1-2; D is uncertain. Per germline, CDR1 DFQATT and CDR2 SNEGSKA (reference sequence). V dropped 0 bases and J dropped 6 bases, with 11 bases sitting between them. This CDR3 spans 13 amino acids. The CDR3 loop reads CSARDWREDGYTF. DNA for the CDR3: TGCAGTGCTAGAGATTGGCGGGAGGATGGCTACACCTTC.

V is TRBV7-2 and J is TRBJ2-7, with D unclear. The CDR3 consists of 13 residues. V dropped 0 bases and J dropped 6 bases, with 9 bases sitting between them. CDR1 and CDR2 from the germline V gene are SGHTA and FQGNSA. The CDR3 DNA reads TGTGCCAGCAGCTTAGCGTCTGCTGGCGAGCAGTACTTC. Protein product: CASSLASAGEQYF.

This clonotype showed up just a few times. The genes are TRBV20-1 and TRBJ1-5, with a weak D call TRBD1 (6 bases). Looked up from germline, CDR1 is DFQATT and CDR2 is SNEGSKA (reference sequence). The CDR3 extends over 18 amino acids. V lost 5 bases and J lost 6, with 29 bases in between. The CDR3 nucleotides are TGCAGTGCTGGAGGGTATATAAGCGGGACACTATGGGGTCAGCCCCAGCATTTT. This gives the protein CSAGGYISGTLWGQPQHF.

This clonotype was found a few times. The chain joins TRBV4-1 to TRBJ2-2; TRBD2 matches 9 bases. The germline V gene encodes CDR1 MGHRA and CDR2 YSYEKL. The length of the CDR3 is 17 residues. V gave up 3 bases and J gave up 2 bases; unmatched junction bases: 7. The CDR3 spells CASSQGPTSGNTGELFF. The CDR3 DNA sequence: TGCGCCAGCAGCCAGGGTCCGACTAGCGGCAACACCGGGGAGCTGTTTTTT.

The chain uses TRBV11-2 and TRBJ2-1; possibly TRBD2 for D (6 bases). Trimming shortened V by 5 bases and J by 6 bases, and 14 bases separated the two germline ends. CDR1 is SGHAT, CDR2 FQNNGV, per germline. CDR3 length: 14 amino acids. CDR3 sequence reads: CASSPWEVSNEQFF. For the CDR3, the DNA is TGTGCCAGCAGCCCTTGGGAGGTATCCAATGAGCAGTTCTTC. Full variable domain (rest looked up from reference TRBV11-2 and TRBJ2-1): EAGVAQSPRYKIIEKRQSVAFWCNPISGHATLYWYQQILGQGPKLLIQFQNNGVVDDSQLPKDRFSAERLKGVDSTLKIQPAKLEDSAVYLCASSPWEVSNEQFFGPGTRLTVL.

A single count supports this clonotype. The chain joins TRBV12-3 or TRBV12-4 to TRBJ1-2; TRBD1 matches at 11 bases. The junction had 6 bases not matched to a gene; V was cut back by 4 bases and J by 8 bases. The CDR3 runs to 14 residues. CDR3: CASSYRDRGLGYTF. CDR3 nucleotide sequence: TGTGCCAGCAGTTACCGGGACAGGGGGTTGGGCTACACCTTC.

V is TRBV9 and J is TRBJ2-2; TRBD1 or TRBD2 may be the D gene (5 bases each). This CDR3 has 14 residues. Trimming shortened V by 0 bases and J by 6 bases, and 9 bases separated the two germline ends. Per the germline V gene, CDR1 is SGDLS and CDR2 is YYNGEE. The CDR3 DNA reads TGTGCCAGCAGCGTAGTTCGGGGACCCGGGGAGCTGTTTTTT. Its translation: CASSVVRGPGELFF.

The chain combines TRBV12-3 or TRBV12-4 with TRBJ2-5; TRBD2 matches 8 bases. Trimming at V came to 0 bases and at J to 4 bases, leaving 10 bases not matched to a gene. This CDR3 spans 17 amino acids. The CDR3 sequence: CASSLAGLGFGRETQYF. DNA of the CDR3: TGTGCCAGCAGTTTAGCGGGACTAGGGTTTGGGAGAGAGACCCAGTACTTC.

V and J are TRBV7-6 and TRBJ2-1; 9 bases align to TRBD2. The CDR3 consists of 16 residues. Per the germline V gene, CDR1 is SGHVS and CDR2 is FNYEAQ. With 5 bases clipped from V and 6 bases from J, the junction kept 11 bases outside the gene matches. The DNA for the CDR3 is TGTGCCAGCAGCCTGGAGGGGGCGGGGGGGTTCAATGAGCAGTTCTTC. Amino acids: CASSLEGAGGFNEQFF.

This chain connects TRBV7-2 to TRBJ2-1, with D unresolved. The CDR3 extends over 11 amino acids. Trimming took off 5 bases at V and 10 bases at J, with 9 bases between the two ends. CDR1 is SGHTA and CDR2 is FQGNSA in the germline V gene. DNA for the CDR3: TGTGCCAGCAGCCCGCAATTGGAGCAGTTCTTC. It yields the protein CASSPQLEQFF.

This clonotype was detected only a few times. The CDR3 nucleotides read TGTGCCAGCATTCCTTGGACTAGCGGGGGGTACAATGAGCAGTTCTTC. Translating gives CASIPWTSGGYNEQFF. V gene TRBV12-3 or TRBV12-4 combines with J gene TRBJ2-1, with 14 bases matching TRBD2. The CDR3 runs to 16 residues. The ends lost 7 bases at V and 4 bases at J; junction bases unmatched: 6.

This clonotype occurred a few times. The chain couples TRBV6-2 or TRBV6-3 to TRBJ2-5, with TRBD2 matching over 7 bases. CDR1 and CDR2 from the germline V gene are MNHEY and SVGEGT. CDR3 length equals 15 residues. Unmatched junction bases numbered 6, after V lost 4 bases and J lost 1 base. Here the CDR3 reads CASSSRGSIQETQYF. CDR3 DNA: TGTGCCAGCAGTTCACGCGGGAGTATCCAAGAGACCCAGTACTTC.

The chain links TRBV5-1 to TRBJ2-2, with 9 bases identical to TRBD2. The CDR3 consists of 15 residues. The germline V gene encodes CDR1 SGHRS and CDR2 YFSETQ. The J segment lost 3 bases and the V segment lost 6 bases, leaving 6 bases of the junction unmatched. The DNA for the CDR3 is TGCGCCAGCAAGGGGCTAGCGGGACACACCGGGGAGCTGTTTTTT. It translates to CASKGLAGHTGELFF.

The sample holds a few counts of this clonotype. This chain connects TRBV6-5 to TRBJ2-1, with TRBD2 matching over 7 bases. The length of the CDR3 is 16 residues. Germline V gene data show CDR1 as MNHEY and CDR2 as SVGAGI. V lost 4 bases and J lost 3; bases outside the gene matches: 9. The CDR3 bases are TGTGCCAGCAGTTCCAAAATCGGGACTAACTACAATGAGCAGTTCTTC. Amino acids: CASSSKIGTNYNEQFF.

This clonotype was observed a handful of times. The chain carries TRBV3-1 and TRBJ1-2; D is uncertain. The V end lost 2 bases, the J end lost 5 bases, and 9 bases lay between the germline ends. Germline V lookup: CDR1 LGHDT, CDR2 YNNKEL (reference sequence). The CDR3 sequence is 13 residues long. CDR3 sequence (DNA): TGTGCCAGCAGCCAATCTACTTCTTATGGCTACACCTTC. This encodes CASSQSTSYGYTF. Full variable domain (rest looked up from reference TRBV3-1 and TRBJ1-2): DTAVSQTPKYLVTQMGNDKSIKCEQNLGHDTMYWYKQDSKKFLKIMFSYNNKELIINETVPNRFSPKSPDKAHLNLHINSLELGDSAVYFCASSQSTSYGYTFGSGTRLTVV.

This clonotype was observed a few times. The gene calls are TRBV29-1 and TRBJ2-1, with D uncertain. CDR3 length equals 14 residues. The V gene lost 4 bases and the J gene lost 6 bases, with 16 bases spanning the gap. The germline gives CDR1 SQVTM, CDR2 ANQGSEA. The CDR3 DNA follows: TGCAGCGTTGCAGTGTTTGTATCTCTCAATGAGCAGTTCTTC. It codes for CSVAVFVSLNEQFF.

This clonotype was detected only a few times. The chain is built from TRBV20-1 and TRBJ2-5; D uncertain. The CDR3 loop spans 14 amino acids. Germline-derived CDR1 and CDR2 are DFQATT and SNEGSKA (reference sequence). The ends were cut back, 6 bases at V and 7 bases at J, with 21 bases in the middle. The CDR3 is CSATPADGRRTQYF. In DNA, the CDR3 is TGCAGTGCCACTCCAGCCGATGGGCGGAGGACCCAGTACTTC.

This sequence joins TRBV7-2 and TRBJ2-3; TRBD2 might be the D (6 bases). Germline assignment: CDR1 SGHTA and CDR2 FQGNSA. Trimming took off 5 bases at V and 5 bases at J, with 11 bases between the two ends. This CDR3 comprises 13 residues. CDR3 nucleotide sequence: TGTGCCAGCAGCGCGACTAGGGGAGATACGCAGTATTTT. Translation gives CASSATRGDTQYF.

The chain joins TRBV20-1 to TRBJ1-2; 7 positions agree with TRBD1. CDR3 length: 15 amino acids. Germline assignment: CDR1 DFQATT and CDR2 SNEGSKA (reference sequence). V trimming: 3 bases; J trimming: 8 bases; junction bases outside the gene matches: 15. CDR3 in DNA: TGCAGTGCTAGGGCCCCGGACAGGCGCCAGGGAGGCTACACCTTC. Its translation: CSARAPDRRQGGYTF.

This chain connects TRBV5-1 to TRBJ2-5; D may match TRBD1 or TRBD2 (6 bases each). The CDR3 spans 14 residues. From germline, CDR1 is SGHRS and CDR2 YFSETQ. V shed 3 bases and J shed 2 bases, with 11 bases lying between them. The CDR3 sequence is CASSSIGGQETQYF. The CDR3 DNA follows: TGCGCCAGCAGCTCGATAGGGGGGCAAGAGACCCAGTACTTC.

This clonotype was recorded a few times. This chain connects TRBV7-2 to TRBJ1-1; D gene ambiguous. From germline, CDR1 is SGHTA and CDR2 FQGNSA. Trimming stripped 0 bases from V and 3 bases from J, with 11 bases between. The CDR3 consists of 15 residues. The CDR3 loop is CASSLALTEDTEAFF. In nucleotides, the CDR3 is TGTGCCAGCAGCTTAGCGCTCACGGAAGACACTGAAGCTTTCTTT. Variable domain in full (rest from reference TRBV7-2 and TRBJ1-1): GAGVSQSPSNKVTEKGKDVELRCDPISGHTALYWYRQSLGQGLEFLIYFQGNSAPDKSGLPSDRFSAERTGGSVSTLTIQRTQQEDSAVYLCASSLALTEDTEAFFGQGTRLTVV.